Presented here are 14 T cell receptor beta chains from one specimen sequenced in a study of OX40 agonist ivuxolimab in advanced cancers. The assay was immunoSEQ multiplex PCR, and TCRdb's table has in-frame clones only and misses some. Among 11,000 to 15,000 clones listed, 70% to 75% were seen once. This specimen consisted of CD4+ or CD8+ T cells sorted from blood, obtained in a trial of the OX40 agonist ivuxolimab. The source of these receptors is an adult with an advanced solid tumor such as melanoma, head and neck, liver or kidney cancer.

This sequence joins TRBV7-9 and TRBJ2-7, with D perhaps TRBD1 or TRBD2 (6 bases each). This CDR3 is built from 14 residues. Germline V gene sequence: CDR1 SEHNR, CDR2 FQNEAQ (reference sequence). The V end was cut by 5 bases, the J end by 0 bases, with 11 bases between. CDR3 amino acids: CASSPRDISYEQYF. The CDR3 DNA reads as TGTGCCAGCAGCCCGCGGGACATCTCCTACGAGCAGTACTTC. Using reference TRBV7-9 and TRBJ2-7 for the parts outside the CDR3, the full variable domain is DTGVSQNPRHKITKRGQNVTFRCDPISEHNRLYWYRQTLGQGPEFLTYFQNEAQLEKSRLLSDRFSAERPKGSFSTLEIQRTEQGDSAMYLCASSPRDISYEQYFGPGTRLTVT.

V gene TRBV27 combines with J gene TRBJ2-1, with 10 nucleotides matching TRBD1. With V trimmed by 5 bases and J by 2 bases, 3 bases remained unmatched. Germline CDR1 and CDR2: MNHEY and SMNVEV (reference sequence). The CDR3 contains 15 residues. The CDR3 coding sequence is TGTGCCAGCAGTCCTGGGACAGGGGCCTACAATGAGCAGTTCTTC. Translating gives CASSPGTGAYNEQFF.

The genes are TRBV18 and TRBJ2-7, with 7 bases lining up with TRBD1. The ends lost 4 bases at V and 0 bases at J; junction bases unmatched: 3. CDR1 KGHSH and CDR2 LQKENI come from the germline V gene. The CDR3 loop spans 14 amino acids. The CDR3 spells CASSQGDSSYEQYF. DNA of the CDR3: TGTGCCAGCTCACAGGGGGACAGCTCCTACGAGCAGTACTTC. The full variable domain, in which reference TRBV18 and TRBJ2-7 provide the parts outside the CDR3, is NAGVMQNPRHLVRRRGQEARLRCSPMKGHSHVYWYRQLPEEGLKFMVYLQKENIIDESGMPKERFSAEFPKEGPSILRIQQVVRGDSAAYFCASSQGDSSYEQYFGPGTRLTVT.

V gene TRBV4-1 combines with J gene TRBJ1-5; D unresolved. V was cut by 0 bases and J by 3 bases, with 12 bases left in between. Germline-derived CDR1 and CDR2 are MGHRA and YSYEKL. This CDR3 contains 16 residues. The CDR3, as DNA: TGCGCCAGCAGCCAAGATCCCGTCAGAGCCAATCAGCCCCAGCATTTT. It encodes CASSQDPVRANQPQHF.

As regards this clone: A far larger clone is one nucleotide away, so this likely arose from a read error. The gene calls are TRBV6-4 and TRBJ2-6, with 12 bases fitting TRBD1. With 6 bases clipped from V and 2 bases from J, the junction kept 2 bases outside the gene matches. Looked up from germline, CDR1 is MRHNA and CDR2 is SNTAGT. The length of the CDR3 is 16 residues. CDR3 residues: CASRGQGATGANVLTF. The CDR3 coding sequence is TGTGCCAGCAGGGGACAGGGGGCAACTGGGGCCAACGTCCTGACTTTC.

This clone was counted a single time. V usage is TRBV25-1 and J usage is TRBJ1-3; possible D gene TRBD1, 5 bases. The CDR3 extends over 16 amino acids. The germline V gene encodes CDR1 MGHDK and CDR2 SYGVNS. V lost 3 bases and J 9 bases, leaving 21 bases between the germline ends. This CDR3 reads CASSDLDSRQPFTIYF. DNA of the CDR3: TGTGCCAGCAGTGATCTCGACAGCAGACAACCCTTCACCATATATTTT.

This chain connects TRBV14 to TRBJ2-2; no reliable D call. Germline V lookup: CDR1 SGHDN, CDR2 FVKESK. Deletions cut 2 bases from V and 1 base from J, with 5 bases between. The CDR3 extends over 14 amino acids. CDR3 in amino acids: CASSQYKNTGELFF. The DNA of the CDR3 is TGTGCCAGCAGCCAATACAAGAACACCGGGGAGCTGTTTTTT.

The chain uses TRBV28 and TRBJ2-7, with 8 nucleotides matching TRBD1. This CDR3 has 13 residues. V shed 6 bases and J 4 bases; nucleotides not matched to a gene: 5. CDR1 MDHEN and CDR2 SYDVKM come from the germline V gene. The CDR3 spells CASSVRQGYEQYF. For the CDR3, the DNA is TGTGCCAGCAGCGTCAGACAGGGGTACGAGCAGTACTTC. Supplemented by reference TRBV28 and TRBJ2-7, the full variable domain reads DVKVTQSSRYLVKRTGEKVFLECVQDMDHENMFWYRQDPGLGLRLIYFSYDVKMKEKGDIPEGYSVSREKKERFSLILESASTNQTSMYLCASSVRQGYEQYFGPGTRLTVT.

The chain carries TRBV4-2 and TRBJ2-6; no clear D. The germline V gene has CDR1 LGHNA and CDR2 YNFKEQ. V was shortened by 0 bases and J by 0 bases, with 6 bases between the two germline ends. CDR3 length: 16 residues. CDR3 sequence (DNA): TGTGCCAGCAGCCAAGATATGAGCTCTGGGGCCAACGTCCTGACTTTC. Protein sequence: CASSQDMSSGANVLTF.

The chain links TRBV7-9 to TRBJ2-3; TRBD2 aligns across 13 bases. Germline V gives CDR1 SEHNR, CDR2 FQNEAQ (reference sequence). V shed 5 bases, J shed 1 base, and the junction held 9 bases outside the gene matches. The CDR3 totals 18 residues. The CDR3 region has the DNA TGTGCCAGCAGCCCTAGAGGACTAGCGGGAGAGGGCACAGATACGCAGTATTTT. As protein: CASSPRGLAGEGTDTQYF.

This rearrangement joins TRBV27 to TRBJ2-2; no reliable D call. The CDR3 has 14 residues. Trimming shortened V by 2 bases and J by 6 bases, and 10 bases separated the two germline ends. Germline assignment: CDR1 MNHEY and CDR2 SMNVEV (reference sequence). In DNA, the CDR3 is TGTGCCAGCAGTTTAGTCCGACCCGCCGGGGAGCTGTTTTTT. Its translation is CASSLVRPAGELFF.

This clone was seen more than once but under ten times. V and J are TRBV6-5 and TRBJ2-7; no clear D gene. Germline V lookup: CDR1 MNHEY, CDR2 SVGAGI. V was clipped by 0 bases and J by 2 bases, with 8 bases between them. CDR3 length: 14 residues. The CDR3 reads CASSYSGQTYEQYF. In DNA form, the CDR3 reads TGTGCCAGCAGTTACTCGGGCCAGACCTACGAGCAGTACTTC.

This sequence joins TRBV10-3 and TRBJ1-1; TRBD1 aligns across 9 bases. There are 18 residues in the CDR3. CDR1 ENHRY and CDR2 SYGVKD come from the germline V gene. Trimming removed 1 base from V and 0 bases from J; junction bases left unmatched: 9. This CDR3 reads CAISELLKTGGVNTEAFF. The CDR3 nucleotides read TGTGCCATCAGTGAGTTGCTGAAGACAGGGGGGGTGAACACTGAAGCTTTCTTT.

The chain joins TRBV4-3 to TRBJ2-7, with 9 bases matching TRBD2. V gave up 2 bases and J gave up 7 bases; unmatched junction bases: 12. This CDR3 contains 16 residues. Germline V CDR1 and CDR2: LGHNA, YSLEER. In DNA form, the CDR3 reads TGCGCCAGCAGCCAAAGTTTGGAGGCGGGAGGGCAAGAGCAGTACTTC. Residues: CASSQSLEAGGQEQYF.